Listed below are T cell receptor beta chains from one sample, sequenced in a study of OX40 agonist ivuxolimab in advanced cancers. Using immunoSEQ multiplex PCR, the repertoire was profiled, and TCRdb retains in-frame clones only, with some absent. The table includes about 20,000 clones, approximately 85% detected once. Here the sequenced sample was CD4+ or CD8+ T cells sorted from blood, taken in a trial of the OX40 agonist ivuxolimab. Every receptor here comes from an adult with an advanced solid tumor such as melanoma, head and neck, liver or kidney cancer. Both conserved end residues are part of each CDR3. Each record gives: clone size, D gene, J gene, V gene, CDR3 protein, CDR3 DNA. A D gene is named only where the DNA matches it firmly. Some rows mark clone size as missing; the rest say once, few, many or name a class of expanded clone.

size: .; D: .; J: TRBJ2-7; V: TRBV11-1; CDR3: CASSHSYEQYF; DNA: TGTGCCAGCAGCCACTCCTACGAGCAGTACTTC
size: .; D: .; J: TRBJ2-7; V: TRBV11-2; CDR3: CASSLEWDPYEQYF; DNA: TGTGCCAGCAGCTTAGAGTGGGACCCCTACGAGCAGTACTTC
size: .; D: .; J: TRBJ2-3; V: TRBV6-4; CDR3: CASSEVAGTDTQYF; DNA: TGTGCCAGCAGTGAAGTGGCGGGCACAGATACGCAGTATTTT
size: .; D: TRBD2; J: TRBJ2-7; V: TRBV18; CDR3: CASSQGLAGEGSYEQYF; DNA: TGTGCCAGCTCACAGGGACTAGCGGGGGAAGGATCCTACGAGCAGTACTTC
size: few; D: TRBD1; J: TRBJ2-7; V: TRBV7-8; CDR3: CASSARGLAYEQYF; DNA: TGTGCCAGCAGCGCAAGGGGGCTAGCCTACGAGCAGTACTTC
size: once; D: .; J: TRBJ2-7; V: TRBV18; CDR3: CASSPEQLEQYF; DNA: TGTGCCAGCTCACCAGAGCAGCTCGAGCAGTACTTC
size: once; D: .; J: TRBJ1-2; V: TRBV6-5; CDR3: CASSYGGSYGYTF; DNA: TGTGCCAGCAGTTACGGGGGCAGCTATGGCTACACCTTC
size: .; D: .; J: TRBJ1-2; V: TRBV10-2; CDR3: CASGPPPGQESYSNYGYTF; DNA: TGCGCCAGCGGTCCCCCCCCCGGCCAGGAATCGTACTCTAACTATGGCTACACCTTC
size: few; D: TRBD2; J: TRBJ2-4; V: TRBV25-1; CDR3: CASREAGGNIQYF; DNA: TGTGCCAGCAGGGAAGCGGGGGGAAACATTCAGTACTTC
size: .; D: TRBD1; J: TRBJ1-1; V: TRBV28; CDR3: CASSIRTGWTEAFF; DNA: TGTGCCAGCAGTATACGGACAGGCTGGACTGAAGCTTTCTTT
size: .; D: .; J: TRBJ2-1; V: TRBV6-5; CDR3: CASSYSSGYNEQFF; DNA: TGTGCCAGCAGTTACTCGAGTGGATACAATGAGCAGTTCTTC
size: once; D: TRBD1; J: TRBJ2-6; V: TRBV7-9; CDR3: CASSWTGSGANVLTF; DNA: TGTGCCAGCAGCTGGACAGGGTCTGGGGCCAACGTCCTGACTTTC
size: .; D: TRBD1; J: TRBJ2-5; V: TRBV5-4; CDR3: CASSPGGFGETQYF; DNA: TGTGCCAGCAGCCCAGGGGGCTTCGGGGAGACCCAGTACTTC
size: .; D: .; J: TRBJ1-1; V: TRBV7-3; CDR3: CASSLWGGNTEAFF; DNA: TGTGCCAGCAGCTTATGGGGAGGGAACACTGAAGCTTTCTTT
size: .; D: .; J: TRBJ2-5; V: TRBV28; CDR3: CASSLSRGAETQYF; DNA: TGTGCCAGCAGTTTAAGTAGAGGGGCGGAGACCCAGTACTTC
size: .; D: .; J: TRBJ1-3; V: TRBV6-1; CDR3: CASSPLGGSGNTIYF; DNA: TGTGCCAGCAGTCCCCTTGGAGGCTCTGGAAACACCATATATTTT
size: .; D: .; J: TRBJ1-1; V: TRBV6-5; CDR3: CASSYSKVMNTEAFF; DNA: TGTGCCAGCAGTTACTCGAAAGTTATGAACACTGAAGCTTTCTTT
size: .; D: .; J: TRBJ2-3; V: TRBV29-1; CDR3: CSVSGAAGTDTQYF; DNA: TGCAGCGTCTCCGGTGCGGCGGGAACAGATACGCAGTATTTT
size: .; D: TRBD1; J: TRBJ2-7; V: TRBV10-3; CDR3: CAISAGQGWDEQYF; DNA: TGTGCCATCAGTGCGGGACAGGGTTGGGACGAGCAGTACTTC
size: .; D: .; J: TRBJ1-1; V: TRBV6-5; CDR3: CASLWGPEAFF; DNA: TGTGCCAGCCTGTGGGGGCCTGAAGCTTTCTTT
size: .; D: TRBD2; J: TRBJ2-3; V: TRBV4-1; CDR3: CASSPIAGMRYTDTQYF; DNA: TGCGCCAGCAGCCCTATAGCGGGGATGCGCTACACAGATACGCAGTATTTT
size: .; D: .; J: TRBJ2-7; V: TRBV6-5; CDR3: CASSWGSPYEQYF; DNA: TGTGCCAGCAGTTGGGGCAGCCCCTACGAGCAGTACTTC
size: .; D: .; J: TRBJ2-3; V: TRBV11-2; CDR3: CASSQTGDTQYF; DNA: TGTGCCAGCAGCCAGACTGGAGATACGCAGTATTTT
size: .; D: .; J: TRBJ2-1; V: TRBV11-2; CDR3: CASSLGTYNEQFF; DNA: TGTGCCAGCAGCTTAGGAACTTACAATGAGCAGTTCTTC
size: .; D: .; J: TRBJ2-1; V: TRBV10-3; CDR3: CAISESGLGVAYLSRSNNEQFF; DNA: TGTGCCATCAGTGAGTCTGGGCTTGGGGTAGCGTACCTCTCACGCTCGAACAATGAGCAGTTCTTC
size: .; D: TRBD1; J: TRBJ2-3; V: TRBV13; CDR3: CASSRQGSKSTDTQYF; DNA: TGTGCCAGCAGCCGACAGGGGAGCAAGAGCACAGATACGCAGTATTTT
size: .; D: .; J: TRBJ2-1; V: TRBV27; CDR3: CASSGGTAYNEQFF; DNA: TGTGCCAGCAGCGGGGGGACAGCCTACAATGAGCAGTTCTTC
size: .; D: .; J: TRBJ2-7; V: TRBV6-5; CDR3: CASSYRAEWAEQYF; DNA: TGTGCCAGCAGTTACCGTGCGGAGTGGGCCGAGCAGTACTTC